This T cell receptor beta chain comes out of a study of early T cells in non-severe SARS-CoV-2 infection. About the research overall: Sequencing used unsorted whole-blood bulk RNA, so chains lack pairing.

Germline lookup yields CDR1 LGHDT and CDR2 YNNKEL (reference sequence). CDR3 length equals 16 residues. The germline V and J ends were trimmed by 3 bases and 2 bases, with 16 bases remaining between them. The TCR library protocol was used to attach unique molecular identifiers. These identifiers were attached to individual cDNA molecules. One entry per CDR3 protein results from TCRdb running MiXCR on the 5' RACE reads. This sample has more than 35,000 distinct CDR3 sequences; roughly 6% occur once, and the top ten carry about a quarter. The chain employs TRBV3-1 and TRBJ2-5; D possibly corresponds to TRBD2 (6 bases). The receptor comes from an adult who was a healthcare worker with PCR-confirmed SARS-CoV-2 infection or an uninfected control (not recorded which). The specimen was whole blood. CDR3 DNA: TGTGCCAGCAGCCAGGAGGGAAGGGTTACTCAAGAGACCCAGTACTTC. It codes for CASSQEGRVTQETQYF.